These 26 T cell receptor beta chains share one sample of origin, sequenced in a study of T cells in Graves' hyperthyroidism and ophthalmopathy. Authors of the study amplified TCR beta CDR3 regions from RNA transcripts. HTBI primers were used for first-round RT-PCR of the TCR CDR3. TCRdb reanalysed the multiplex PCR reads using MiXCR and keeps one entry per CDR3 protein. The sample contains about 480,000 distinct CDR3 sequences, 24% of which appear only once. Specimen: blood. These receptors all come from a woman aged 25 to 39 with Graves' ophthalmopathy.

At least ten counts were recorded for this clonotype. CDR3 region: CASSTYLQGEAFF. The CDR3 DNA reads TGTGCCAGCAGTACCTATCTTCAGGGTGAAGCTTTCTTT. The V call is TRBV28, the J call TRBJ1-1; possible D gene TRBD1, 5 bases. Germline CDR1 is MDHEN and CDR2 is SYDVKM. The CDR3 consists of 13 residues. Trimming pared 5 bases from V and 7 bases from J, leaving 14 bases between.

The genes are TRBV28 and TRBJ2-7; D not resolved. This CDR3 contains 14 residues. V was trimmed by 7 bases and J by 1 base, leaving 14 bases between them. The germline V gene encodes CDR1 MDHEN and CDR2 SYDVKM. CDR3: CASTSPPQSYEQYF. The CDR3 DNA sequence: TGTGCCAGCACCTCTCCCCCCCAGTCCTACGAGCAGTACTTC.

This clonotype was detected ten times or more. The rearrangement links TRBV11-2 to TRBJ2-7; D not certain. Germline CDR1 reads SGHAT; CDR2 reads FQNNGV. Trimming removed 0 bases at V and 9 bases at J, with 9 bases between. The CDR3 is 12 residues long. DNA for the CDR3: TGTGCCAGCAGCTTAGATCGGAAAGGGCAGTACTTC. It is translated as CASSLDRKGQYF.

Ten or more counts support this clonotype. This chain connects TRBV12-3 or TRBV12-4 to TRBJ1-2, with D possibly being TRBD1 (6 bases). The CDR3 totals 13 residues. V gave up 6 bases and J gave up 4 bases, with 12 bases separating them. The DNA for the CDR3 is TGTGCCAGCAGCCCCGGACAGACCTATGGCTACACCTTC. Translated: CASSPGQTYGYTF.

This clonotype was seen a handful of times. The rearrangement links TRBV20-1 to TRBJ2-5; 8 bases are a match to TRBD2. The CDR3 has 11 residues. CDR1 is DFQATT, CDR2 SNEGSKA, per germline (reference sequence). Losses at the gene ends were 8 bases for V and 7 bases for J; bases not matched to a gene: 6. The CDR3 is CSPGREGTQYF. CDR3 nucleotide sequence: TGCAGTCCAGGACGGGAGGGGACCCAGTACTTC.

This clonotype was found many times. This chain connects TRBV29-1 to TRBJ2-2; 7 bases align to TRBD2. Germline values: CDR1 SQVTM, CDR2 ANQGSEA. The CDR3 is made up of 14 amino acids. Trimming at V came to 7 bases and at J to 6 bases, leaving 11 bases not matched to a gene. The CDR3 sequence is CSGNWRGSPGELFF. As DNA, the CDR3 is TGCAGCGGGAATTGGCGGGGGTCACCCGGGGAGCTGTTTTTT.

This clonotype was seen once. The CDR3 protein is CASRATDRNTEAFF. The CDR3 DNA follows: TGTGCCAGCAGAGCGACAGACCGGAACACTGAAGCTTTCTTT. The chain links TRBV6-1 to TRBJ1-1; tentative D call: TRBD1 (5 bases). CDR1 is MNHNS, CDR2 SASEGT, per germline. Trimming left V 6 bases short and J 1 base short, with 12 bases between. The length of the CDR3 is 14 residues.

The chain is built from TRBV6-1 and TRBJ1-2; TRBD1 aligns across 7 bases. CDR1 MNHNS and CDR2 SASEGT come from the germline V gene. The length of the CDR3 is 14 residues. V lost 6 bases, J lost 3 bases, and 7 bases stayed unmatched. The DNA for the CDR3 is TGTGCCAGCAGCGCCTTGACAGGGTACTATGGCTACACCTTC. As protein: CASSALTGYYGYTF.

The J gene is TRBJ2-7, the V gene TRBV12-5; a weak D match, TRBD2 (5 bases). The CDR3 is 17 residues long. The V end lost 2 bases, the J end lost 1 base, and 18 bases lay between the germline ends. Germline values: CDR1 LGHNT, CDR2 FRNRAP. This chain's CDR3 is CASGLRLASSRSYEQYF. The CDR3 nucleotides are TGTGCTAGTGGTTTGAGGCTAGCCTCCAGTCGATCCTACGAGCAGTACTTC.

This clonotype was seen just once. The conserved phenylalanine or tryptophan is not found at the CDR3 terminus, so this likely reflects a read error. This chain links TRBV7-8 with TRBJ1-1; a possible D gene is TRBD1 (5 bases). V dropped 6 bases and J dropped 0 bases, with 14 bases sitting between them. Looked up from germline, CDR1 is SGHVS and CDR2 is FQNEAQ. This CDR3 contains 15 residues. The CDR3 region is CASSPGGRVNTEAFY. CDR3 coding DNA: TGTGCCAGCAGTCCCGGCGGCAGGGTGAACACTGAAGCTTTCTAT.

This clonotype has just a few counts. The chain links TRBV18 to TRBJ1-6, with D possibly TRBD1 on 6 matching bases. This CDR3 region has 15 residues. Germline lookup yields CDR1 KGHSH and CDR2 LQKENI. Deletions cut 4 bases from V and 10 bases from J, with 17 bases between. CDR3 in amino acids: CASSRDPGDESPLHF. The CDR3 DNA reads as TGTGCCAGCTCACGTGACCCAGGGGATGAGTCACCCCTCCACTTT.

On this clonotype: A read error may explain this, as a much larger clone is one base away. V is TRBV6-1 and J is TRBJ2-5, with D perhaps matching TRBD1 or TRBD2 (6 bases each). CDR1 is MNHNS, CDR2 SASEGT, per germline. The CDR3 sequence is 13 residues long. Deletions cut 4 bases from V and 7 bases from J, with 13 bases between. CDR3 nucleotides: TGTGCCAGCAGTGCAGTCAGGGGAGGGACCCAGTACTTC. Protein sequence: CASSAVRGGTQYF.

Ten or more counts support this clonotype. The chain links TRBV7-2 to TRBJ2-7; 9 nucleotides line up with TRBD1. Germline V lookup: CDR1 SGHTA, CDR2 FQGNSA. J lost 0 bases, V lost 0 bases, and 0 bases had no gene match. CDR3 length: 15 residues. CDR3 region: CASSLATGGSYEQYF. The CDR3 bases are TGTGCCAGCAGCTTAGCGACAGGGGGCTCCTACGAGCAGTACTTC.

The chain combines TRBV6-4 with TRBJ2-1; 16 bases match TRBD2. The germline gives CDR1 MRHNA, CDR2 SNTAGT. After removal of 10 bases from V and 9 bases from J, the junction contained 3 bases not matched to a gene. This CDR3 spans 13 amino acids. CDR3 residues: CAKGLAGGGEQFF. DNA of the CDR3: TGTGCCAAGGGACTAGCGGGGGGGGGTGAGCAGTTCTTC.

This clonotype has at least ten counts. The V and J genes are TRBV11-2 and TRBJ2-2; D assignment may be TRBD1 or TRBD2 (5 bases each). The CDR3 spans 13 residues. V shed 1 base and J shed 10 bases, with 10 bases lying between them. CDR1 and CDR2 from the germline V gene are SGHAT and FQNNGV. In nucleotides, the CDR3 is TGTGCCAGCAGCTTAGGGGGGTCCGTGGAGCTGTTTTTT. The encoded protein is CASSLGGSVELFF.

This clonotype was detected ten times or more. This rearrangement joins TRBV19 to TRBJ2-7; D ambiguous. V lost 1 base and J lost 0, with 7 bases in between. The CDR3 totals 14 residues. Germline V gives CDR1 LNHDA, CDR2 SQIVND (reference sequence). The CDR3 DNA reads as TGTGCCAGTAGTATAGGAGTCGGCTCCTACGAGCAGTACTTC. Amino acid sequence: CASSIGVGSYEQYF.

This clonotype was recorded at least ten times. At one end, the junction sequence differs from germline, possibly due to a read error. V gene TRBV10-3 combines with J gene TRBJ2-5; 7 bases line up with TRBD1. Germline values: CDR1 ENHRY, CDR2 SYGVKD. This CDR3 is 14 amino acids long. CDR3 in amino acids: CAVSDKGQEETQYF. The CDR3 DNA is TGTGCCGTCAGTGATAAAGGACAGGAAGAGACCCAGTACTTC.

This clonotype was observed many times. The chain has TRBV7-6 and TRBJ1-1; tentative D call: TRBD1 (5 bases). CDR1 SGHVS and CDR2 FNYEAQ come from the germline V gene. V lost 1 base, J lost 5 bases, and 11 bases lay in between. The CDR3 loop spans 14 amino acids. Here the CDR3 DNA reads TGTGCCAGCAGCTTAGATTTGGGACTAACTGAAGCTTTCTTT. Protein sequence: CASSLDLGLTEAFF.

This clonotype has just a few counts. V and J are TRBV4-1 and TRBJ1-1, with a possible D match to TRBD1 (6 bases). Germline V gene lookup returns CDR1 MGHRA and CDR2 YSYEKL. Trimming shortened V by 0 bases and J by 1 base, and 12 bases separated the two germline ends. The CDR3 length is 16 residues. The DNA for the CDR3 is TGCGCCAGCAGCCAAGAGAGGAGGGGGGGGAACACTGAAGCTTTCTTT. Translating gives CASSQERRGGNTEAFF.

This clonotype was seen more than once but under ten times. The chain uses TRBV10-1 and TRBJ1-3; D call uncertain. The length of the CDR3 is 15 residues. Trimming removed 2 bases at V and 0 bases at J, with 8 bases between. Germline V gene sequence: CDR1 WNHNN, CDR2 SYGVQD (reference sequence). Here the CDR3 DNA reads TGCGCCAGCAGTGAGCGGCCTAACTCTGGAAACACCATATATTTT. Its protein is CASSERPNSGNTIYF.

There are many counts of this clonotype. A read error may account for a junction end that differs from germline. The J gene is TRBJ1-5, the V gene TRBV6-2 or TRBV6-3; D possibly corresponds to TRBD1 (6 bases). Germline CDR1 MNHEY, CDR2 SVGEGT. This CDR3 is built from 11 residues. The CDR3 DNA reads as TGTGCCAGCAGTGATGGACAGCGCCAGCATTTT. As protein: CASSDGQRQHF.

This clonotype came up many times. The chain links TRBV6-2 or TRBV6-3 to TRBJ2-7; 7 bases line up with TRBD2. The length of the CDR3 is 15 residues. The V gene end was trimmed by 5 bases and the J gene end by 6 bases; junction bases not matched to a gene: 13. The germline V gene encodes CDR1 MNHEY and CDR2 SVGEGT. The CDR3 nucleotides are TGTGCCAGCAGTAATCCAATAAACGGGAGGTTCGAGCAGTACTTC. This translates into CASSNPINGRFEQYF.

About this clonotype itself: This clone may be a read error of a much larger clone one base away. The chain links TRBV4-1 to TRBJ2-7; 8 nucleotides align to TRBD2. J gave up 3 bases and V 6 bases, and 7 bases lay outside the gene matches. The CDR3 contains 14 residues. From germline, CDR1 is MGHRA and CDR2 YSYEKL. The CDR3 spells CASSSWTSFYEQYF. CDR3 nucleotide sequence: TGCGCCAGCAGTTCCTGGACTAGCTTCTACGAGCAGTACTTC.

This clonotype came up a few times. This chain connects TRBV3-1 to TRBJ2-7; maybe TRBD1 (6 bases). Germline V CDR1 and CDR2: LGHDT, YNNKEL (reference sequence). The V end was cut by 8 bases, the J end by 6 bases, with 17 bases between. The CDR3 totals 13 residues. The CDR3: CASSQGQVLEQYF. In DNA form, the CDR3 reads TGTGCCAGCTCACAGGGTCAGGTTCTCGAGCAGTACTTC.

This clonotype appeared a few times. The genes are TRBV7-2 and TRBJ2-4, with 7 positions matching TRBD1. Per the germline V gene, CDR1 is SGHTA and CDR2 is FQGNSA. CDR3 length: 14 residues. The ends lost 0 bases at V and 10 bases at J; junction bases unmatched: 6. The CDR3 sequence: CASSLARDSTIQYF. The CDR3 DNA reads TGTGCCAGCAGCTTAGCCCGGGACAGCACAATTCAGTACTTC. Full variable domain (rest looked up from reference TRBV7-2 and TRBJ2-4): GAGVSQSPSNKVTEKGKDVELRCDPISGHTALYWYRQSLGQGLEFLIYFQGNSAPDKSGLPSDRFSAERTGGSVSTLTIQRTQQEDSAVYLCASSLARDSTIQYFGAGTRLSVL.

This clonotype was picked up a small number of times. The CDR3 spells CSASTSGGTGEQYF. The CDR3 nucleotides are TGCAGTGCGTCGACTAGCGGGGGGACCGGAGAGCAGTACTTC. The chain is built from TRBV20-1 and TRBJ2-7; TRBD2 matches at 13 bases. Germline V gene data show CDR1 as DFQATT and CDR2 as SNEGSKA (reference sequence). The CDR3 runs to 14 residues. Trimming removed 6 bases from V and 7 bases from J; junction bases left unmatched: 9.